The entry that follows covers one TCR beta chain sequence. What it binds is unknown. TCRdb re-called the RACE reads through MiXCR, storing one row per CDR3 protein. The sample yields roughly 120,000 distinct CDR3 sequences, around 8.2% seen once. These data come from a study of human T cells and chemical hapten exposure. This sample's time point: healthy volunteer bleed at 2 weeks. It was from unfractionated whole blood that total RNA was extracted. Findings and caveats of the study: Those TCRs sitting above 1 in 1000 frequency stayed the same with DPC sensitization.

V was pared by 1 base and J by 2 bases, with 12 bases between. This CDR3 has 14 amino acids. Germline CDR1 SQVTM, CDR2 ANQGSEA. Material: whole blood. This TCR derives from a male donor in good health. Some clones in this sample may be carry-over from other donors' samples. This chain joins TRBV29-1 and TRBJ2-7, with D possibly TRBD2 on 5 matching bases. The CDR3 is CSVEGGRGTYEQYF. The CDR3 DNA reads TGCAGCGTTGAAGGTGGAAGAGGGACCTACGAGCAGTACTTC.